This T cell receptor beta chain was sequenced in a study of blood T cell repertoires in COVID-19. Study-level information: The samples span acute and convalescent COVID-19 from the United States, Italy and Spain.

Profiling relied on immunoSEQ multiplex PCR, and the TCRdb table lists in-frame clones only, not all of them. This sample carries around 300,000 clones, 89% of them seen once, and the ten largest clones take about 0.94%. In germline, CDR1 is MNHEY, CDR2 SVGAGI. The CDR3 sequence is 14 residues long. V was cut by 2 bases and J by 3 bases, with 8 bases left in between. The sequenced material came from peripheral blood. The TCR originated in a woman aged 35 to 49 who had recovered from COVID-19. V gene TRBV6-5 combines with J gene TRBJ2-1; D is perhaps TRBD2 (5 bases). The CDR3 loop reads CASSYGGGYNEQFF. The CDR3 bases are TGTGCCAGCAGTTACGGCGGAGGCTACAATGAGCAGTTCTTC.